This T cell receptor (beta chain) was sequenced for a study of blood T cell repertoires in COVID-19. V lost 6 bases and J 7 bases, leaving 16 bases between the germline ends. The CDR3 is made up of 13 amino acids. Repertoires were generated with immunoSEQ multiplex PCR, while TCRdb's copy carries only in-frame clones and drops some. Of approximately 70,000 clones listed, roughly 85% are singletons. The receptor's source is a human donor in a cohort sampled during active COVID-19. Material for sequencing was peripheral blood. The chain combines TRBV12-3 or TRBV12-4 with TRBJ2-7, with D uncertain. The CDR3 nucleotides are TGTGCCAGCAGCACTACAACTCGACGAGAGCAGTACTTC. This translates into CASSTTTRREQYF.